This is a list of T cell receptor beta chains from one sample in a study of cytomegalovirus exposure and HLA in healthy donors. Repertoires were generated with immunoSEQ multiplex PCR, while TCRdb's copy carries only in-frame clones and drops some. Counted here are 150,000 to 200,000 clones, roughly 84% occurring once; the ten biggest clones make up 6% to 9%. The sequenced sample was PBMCs. These receptors came from a man younger than 35 in good health and CMV-seropositive. The CDR3 runs from the conserved cysteine through the conserved F or W. D genes are given only for firm matches. Size values are once, few and many counts, or a class for expanded clones, and some rows have none.

j_gene | v_gene | abundance | d_gene | CDR3aa | CDR3nt
TRBJ2-7 | TRBV19 | . | TRBD2 | CASSISSGTSGSASYEQYF | TGTGCCAGTAGTATCAGTAGCGGGACTAGCGGGAGCGCATCCTACGAGCAGTACTTC
TRBJ1-2 | TRBV15 | . | . | CATSRDPSRGAYGYTF | TGTGCCACCAGCAGAGATCCTTCCCGGGGGGCCTATGGCTACACCTTC
TRBJ2-5 | TRBV7-9 | . | . | CASSRIGETQYF | TGTGCCAGCAGCCGAATCGGAGAGACCCAGTACTTC
TRBJ2-7 | TRBV5-5 | . | TRBD2 | CASSERTGPKGGSYEQYF | TGTGCCAGCAGCGAGAGGACGGGTCCGAAGGGCGGGAGCTACGAGCAGTACTTC
TRBJ1-1 | TRBV15 | . | . | CATSRDLQGTEAFF | TGTGCCACCAGCAGAGACCTGCAGGGCACTGAAGCTTTCTTT
TRBJ1-2 | TRBV6-5 | . | . | CASRRERDYGYTF | TGTGCCAGCAGGCGCGAGAGGGACTATGGCTACACCTTC
TRBJ2-7 | TRBV7-3 | . | . | CASSPGVYSYEQYF | TGTGCCAGCAGCCCGGGGGTATACTCCTACGAGCAGTACTTC
TRBJ1-2 | TRBV29-1 | . | TRBD1 | CSVEGDRGRYGYTF | TGCAGCGTTGAAGGGGACAGGGGCCGTTATGGCTACACCTTC
TRBJ1-1 | TRBV5-4 | . | . | CASSPKTGENTEAFF | TGTGCCAGCAGCCCCAAAACGGGGGAGAACACTGAAGCTTTCTTT
TRBJ2-2 | TRBV5-4 | . | . | CASSPPSRAGELFF | TGTGCCAGCAGCCCGCCCTCGCGGGCGGGGGAGCTGTTTTTT
TRBJ2-7 | TRBV27 | . | TRBD2 | CATSIAGGPPGYEQYF | TGTGCCACCAGTATAGCGGGAGGGCCCCCGGGGTACGAGCAGTACTTC
TRBJ2-7 | TRBV27 | . | . | CASSLGVAWYEQYF | TGTGCCAGCAGTTTAGGGGTAGCGTGGTACGAGCAGTACTTC
TRBJ2-3 | TRBV9 | . | TRBD2 | CASSVGGRAIDTQYF | TGTGCCAGCAGCGTAGGGGGGAGGGCAATAGATACGCAGTATTTT
TRBJ2-5 | TRBV2 | . | . | CASSVRGQETQYF | TGTGCCAGCAGTGTACGCGGCCAAGAGACCCAGTACTTC
TRBJ2-1 | TRBV6-4 | once | TRBD2 | CASSDISGSGYNEQFF | TGTGCCAGCAGTGACATTAGCGGGAGTGGCTACAATGAGCAGTTCTTC
TRBJ1-1 | TRBV27 | . | TRBD1 | CASSLSPRPTGAEAFF | TGTGCCAGCAGTTTATCTCCCCGCCCTACAGGGGCTGAAGCTTTCTTT
TRBJ2-1 | TRBV9 | . | TRBD2 | CASSVGLAGVEQFF | TGTGCCAGCAGCGTGGGACTAGCGGGAGTTGAGCAGTTCTTC
TRBJ2-3 | TRBV7-9 | . | . | CASSLVPGKGTDTQYF | TGTGCCAGCAGCTTAGTCCCAGGGAAGGGCACAGATACGCAGTATTTT
TRBJ2-3 | TRBV7-3 | . | . | CASSRRDSGDTNTQYF | TGTGCCAGCAGCCGCAGGGACTCCGGCGACACAAATACGCAGTATTTT
TRBJ2-3 | TRBV4-1 | once | TRBD1 | CASSIPGQSTDTQYF | TGCGCCAGCAGCATTCCGGGACAGAGCACAGATACGCAGTATTTT
TRBJ1-1 | TRBV2 | . | . | CASSESRGLGTEAFF | TGTGCCAGCAGTGAATCGAGGGGGTTGGGCACTGAAGCTTTCTTT
TRBJ2-7 | TRBV19 | . | TRBD2 | CASSWGLAGASEQYF | TGTGCCAGTAGTTGGGGACTAGCGGGAGCGAGCGAGCAGTACTTC
TRBJ2-5 | TRBV30 | . | TRBD2 | CAWSAGLAGVGKTQYF | TGTGCCTGGAGCGCGGGACTAGCGGGAGTCGGGAAGACCCAGTACTTC
TRBJ2-1 | TRBV7-2 | . | TRBD2 | CASSLSGSSYNEQFF | TGTGCCAGCAGCTTAAGCGGGAGCTCCTACAATGAGCAGTTCTTC
TRBJ2-7 | TRBV5-6 | . | . | CASSSGTSIYEQYF | TGTGCCAGCAGCTCCGGGACTTCCATCTACGAGCAGTACTTC
TRBJ2-5 | TRBV7-2 | . | TRBD2 | CASSFIPGLVNQETQYF | TGTGCCAGCAGCTTTATACCGGGACTAGTGAACCAAGAGACCCAGTACTTC
TRBJ2-1 | TRBV2 | once | . | CASSEGTTHLNEQFF | TGTGCCAGCAGTGAAGGGACTACCCACCTCAATGAGCAGTTCTTC
TRBJ1-1 | TRBV5-1 | . | . | CASSLRRGSEAFF | TGCGCCAGCAGCTTGCGCAGGGGATCTGAAGCTTTCTTT
TRBJ1-2 | TRBV5-1 | . | . | CASSLAGGAEVYGYTF | TGCGCCAGCAGCTTGGCCGGGGGGGCAGAAGTATATGGCTACACCTTC
TRBJ2-3 | TRBV5-6 | . | TRBD1 | CASTTQGARTDTQYF | TGTGCCAGCACCACCCAGGGGGCGCGGACAGATACGCAGTATTTT